This T cell receptor (beta chain) was obtained from a study of PD-L1 blockade in urothelial cancer (dated by TCRdb to 2016 to 2017). Study-level background: All patients started therapy in about 2014 and received atezolizumab 1,200 mg intravenously every 3 weeks. Twenty-five of 29 patients were males with bladder-origin urothelial cancer, and about 65% of the roughly 30 reported a prior smoking history. An ECOG performance status of 0 or 1 was recorded for the patients, and 0 to 3 prior chemotherapy regimens had been received by the patients. Tumor samples yielded a median of approximately 1,400 T cells and approximately 980 unique TCRs, with median clonality roughly 0.096 and T cell proportion about 0.1. The study, an exploratory multi-omic analysis, examined somatic, immune and clinical correlates of response to PD-L1 blockade with atezolizumab in urothelial cancer. Pretreatment tumor samples, along with matched peripheral blood collected serially before and after atezolizumab treatment, underwent TCR sequencing. Durable clinical benefit was defined as progression-free survival longer than 6 months, and TCR features were also tested against progression-free and overall survival. In the same patients, pretreatment tumors underwent whole exome sequencing and RNA sequencing in addition to TCR sequencing. About 10 patients achieved durable clinical benefit and 20 did not. Twenty-nine patients had pretreatment blood TCR-seq, roughly 25 had at least one posttreatment blood collection, and roughly 25 had tumor TCR-seq. Five patients were excluded from tumor TCR analyses because tumors from two patients failed quality control and three patients had no tumor available.

What the research found in general, with its limitations: Patients with durable benefit showed greater expansion of tumor-associated TCR clones in peripheral blood 3 weeks after starting treatment (n ≈ 21, p = 0.022). The proportion of tumor-infiltrating T lymphocytes was higher in patients with durable benefit (n ≈ 24, Mann-Whitney p = 0.047). The tumor samples were FFPE, were not collected immediately before treatment, and were limited to one sample per patient, so heterogeneity may have been missed. Because of the small sample size (n ≈ 28) and the many exploratory analyses performed, the results are intended to be regarded as hypothesis-generating.

This clone was seen only a few times. Its antigen has not been determined. No base qualities exist here, and no much larger clone lies one base off it. The sample's time point, from its label and the paper: pretreatment tumor sample. The cohort comprised approximately 30 patients with locally advanced or metastatic urothelial carcinoma treated at Memorial Sloan Kettering on a trial protocol. All tumor tissue used for sequencing was obtained prior to atezolizumab dosing. The Qiagen DNeasy Blood extraction kit was used to purify genomic DNA from total PBMCs and tumor samples. The germline V gene supplies CDR1 SGHNT and CDR2 YENEEA. Counted from cysteine to phenylalanine, this CDR3 has 14 amino acids. Solely the CDR3 DNA is kept, with 42 bases framed from the first base. Trimming costs V 3 bases and J 1 base, and their ends lie 8 bases apart. Each PCR received spiked-in synthetic TCR analog templates so that absolute template abundance could be estimated from read counts. For FFPE tumors, housekeeping genes were amplified and quantified to estimate usable DNA and compute T cell fraction. TCRbeta CDR3 regions were amplified from genomic DNA with bias-controlled V and J gene primers using the immunoSEQ assay. Sequencing of rearranged TCRbeta segments was performed at approximately 20X coverage. The authors' analysis ran thus. Clustering was used to correct sequencing errors, and CDR3s were annotated against IMGT to assign V, D and J genes. Out-of-frame and stop-codon sequences were excluded, and only productive TCRbeta rearrangements were used in downstream analyses. Clonality was computed as one minus Shannon entropy normalized by the log of the number of unique productive sequences. Fisher's exact test with Benjamini-Hochberg correction, at a threshold of adjusted p below 0.01, was used to find clones that differed between time points or between blood and tumor. Here the immuneACCESS table is served through TCRdb, limited to in-frame sequences with V and J called. Missing clones are a known gap in these copies; in checked studies unresolved V genes cover under half, and the rest lacks a known reason. V and J calls and clone size come straight from that table; D and trimming were deduced from the DNA. The sample table records about 32,000 clones; roughly 38% of these occur just once. The ten largest account for 8% to 9% of the sample.

The rearranged chain carries TRBV11-3 and TRBJ2-3; the D segment could be TRBD1, given 6 matching bases. The clonotype was recovered from a man between 60 and 70 years old with urothelial cancer. The sequencing used tumor tissue, collected before atezolizumab (anti-PD-L1) treatment. The CDR3 sequence is CASSFNRGTDTQYF. The nucleotide sequence reads as follows: TGTGCCAGCAGCTTCAACAGGGGCACAGATACGCAGTATTTT.